This entry lists 5 T cell receptor beta chains sequenced from one sample in a study of T-cell memory formation after mild COVID-19. In TCRdb, the 5' RACE reads were re-called with MiXCR into one record per CDR3 protein. The sample carries 410,000 or so distinct CDR3 sequences, around 22% recorded once. Input material: PBMCs or a T cell subset sorted from them (not recorded which). These receptor sequences come from an adult woman who had mild COVID-19 (a few samples of this study predate the infection). Cell type and time point are not known.

This clonotype has a handful of counts. The V call is TRBV6-6, the J call TRBJ1-5; 9 nucleotides align to TRBD1. This CDR3 has 16 amino acids. Losses at the gene ends were 0 bases for V and 7 bases for J; bases not matched to a gene: 7. Looked up from germline, CDR1 is MNHNY and CDR2 is SVGAGI (reference sequence). CDR3 bases: TGTGCCAGCAGTTACTCGGGGACAGGGTTTTCCCAGCCCCAGCATTTT. Its protein product is CASSYSGTGFSQPQHF.

This clonotype was counted only a few times. This chain joins TRBV7-2 and TRBJ2-2, with unresolved D. Germline V CDR1 and CDR2: SGHTA, FQGNSA. V lost 2 bases and J lost 4, with 8 bases in between. This CDR3 is built from 14 residues. CDR3: CASSLTDITGELFF. DNA of the CDR3: TGTGCCAGCAGCTTAACAGATATCACCGGGGAGCTGTTTTTT.

This clonotype was observed a handful of times. This chain uses TRBV5-1 with TRBJ2-3, with D possibly matching TRBD2 (5 bases). Germline CDR1 reads SGHRS; CDR2 reads YFSETQ. This CDR3 contains 14 residues. The V end was cut by 4 bases, the J end by 6 bases, with 15 bases between. This CDR3 reads CASSRSDGGDTQYF. The CDR3 region has the DNA TGCGCCAGCAGCCGCAGCGACGGCGGGGATACGCAGTATTTT.

Only a few counts were recorded for this clonotype. This chain uses TRBV12-3 or TRBV12-4 with TRBJ2-1; D is undetermined. The CDR3 sequence is 11 residues long. V gave up 4 bases and J gave up 8 bases, with 6 bases separating them. As DNA, the CDR3 is TGTGCCAGCAGTTCAAGGGATGAGCAGTTCTTC. This translates into CASSSRDEQFF.

V is TRBV7-9 and J is TRBJ2-2; perhaps TRBD2 as D (6 bases). Germline CDR1 SEHNR, CDR2 FQNEAQ (reference sequence). V lost 6 bases and J 0 bases, leaving 17 bases between the germline ends. CDR3 length: 17 amino acids. CDR3 amino acids: CASSHLLSGSNTGELFF. The CDR3 DNA reads TGTGCCAGCAGTCACTTACTTAGCGGTTCGAACACCGGGGAGCTGTTTTTT.